This T cell receptor (beta chain) appears in the sequencing data of a study of blood T cells in healthy people across ages. The study's findings and limits: Reliance upon unsorted PBMCs precluded definitive naive versus antigen-experienced comparison.

This clonotype occurred a few times. What it binds is unknown. Given a much more abundant clone one base away, this may be a read error. This CDR3 is 14 amino acids long. Germline values: CDR1 DFQATT, CDR2 SNEGSKA (reference sequence). Together with a sample-barcoded 5' primer, a J-beta primer mix was included in a second PCR lasting about 7 to 12 cycles. A 12-random-nucleotide template-switch adaptor tagged each cDNA molecule. Each of the samples gave a minimum of 3 million paired-end reads that contained CDR3. In TCRdb, the 5' RACE reads were re-called with MiXCR into one record per CDR3 protein. This repertoire shows over a million distinct CDR3 sequences, 40% to 50% found once; its top ten account for roughly 7.9%.

This sequence joins TRBV20-1 and TRBJ2-1; D is perhaps TRBD1 (5 bases). The DNA end lines up better with TRBJ2-7; the J call may be wrong. The clonotype originates from a woman aged 18-30 years in good health. The sequencing sample was made of blood. The CDR3 DNA is TGCAGTGCTAGAGATTTCGCAGGGAACAATGAGCAGTACTTC. Its translation: CSARDFAGNNEQYF.